A selection of T cell receptor beta chains follows, all from one sample in a study of blood T cell repertoires in COVID-19. Some clones are missing from TCRdb's copy, which holds only in-frame ones; the method was immunoSEQ multiplex PCR. The data show around 150,000 clones, with roughly 87% seen just once and 4% to 5% held by the top ten. What was sequenced was peripheral blood. The receptors shown here come from a woman aged 60-75 years with active or convalescent COVID-19. The CDR3 runs from the conserved cysteine through the conserved F or W. Each record gives: CDR3 length, clone size, V gene, J gene, D gene, CDR3 protein, CDR3 DNA. D genes are given only for firm matches. Rows give clone size only sometimes, using once, few, many, or a class for an expanded clone.

CDR3 length: 13; clone size: NA; V gene: TRBV5-1; J gene: TRBJ2-7; D gene: NA; CDR3 protein: CASSLAALDEQYF; CDR3 DNA: TGCGCCAGCAGCTTGGCCGCGTTGGACGAGCAGTACTTC
CDR3 length: 11; clone size: few; V gene: TRBV12-3/TRBV12-4; J gene: TRBJ1-6; D gene: NA; CDR3 protein: CASTILPPLHF; CDR3 DNA: TGTGCCAGCACTATTTTGCCACCCCTCCACTTT
CDR3 length: 12; clone size: NA; V gene: TRBV13; J gene: TRBJ2-7; D gene: NA; CDR3 protein: CASRRGSYEQYF; CDR3 DNA: TGTGCCAGCCGCAGGGGATCCTACGAGCAGTACTTC
CDR3 length: 15; clone size: NA; V gene: TRBV7-8; J gene: TRBJ1-3; D gene: NA; CDR3 protein: CASSARAFSGNTIYF; CDR3 DNA: TGTGCCAGCAGCGCCAGGGCTTTCTCTGGAAACACCATATATTTT
CDR3 length: 18; clone size: once; V gene: TRBV7-9; J gene: TRBJ1-2; D gene: TRBD1; CDR3 protein: CASSLYTMGTGGDYGYTF; CDR3 DNA: TGTGCCAGCAGCTTATACACCATGGGGACAGGGGGAGACTATGGCTACACCTTC
CDR3 length: 15; clone size: NA; V gene: TRBV6-5; J gene: TRBJ2-2; D gene: TRBD1; CDR3 protein: CASKGTGLNTGELFF; CDR3 DNA: TGTGCCAGCAAAGGGACAGGGCTGAACACCGGGGAGCTGTTTTTT
CDR3 length: 13; clone size: few; V gene: TRBV6-5; J gene: TRBJ1-1; D gene: TRBD1; CDR3 protein: CASSWGQGVEAFF; CDR3 DNA: TGTGCCAGCAGTTGGGGGCAGGGGGTTGAAGCTTTCTTT
CDR3 length: 15; clone size: NA; V gene: TRBV7-2; J gene: TRBJ1-6; D gene: TRBD1; CDR3 protein: CASSLGTGGSSPLHF; CDR3 DNA: TGTGCCAGCAGCTTAGGGACAGGAGGAAGTTCACCCCTCCACTTT
CDR3 length: 15; clone size: NA; V gene: TRBV6-5; J gene: TRBJ1-3; D gene: NA; CDR3 protein: CASSYGGSSGNTIYF; CDR3 DNA: TGTGCCAGCAGTTACGGGGGCAGCTCTGGAAACACCATATATTTT
CDR3 length: 16; clone size: NA; V gene: TRBV7-7; J gene: TRBJ2-3; D gene: NA; CDR3 protein: CASSFVPNGRTDTQYF; CDR3 DNA: TGTGCTAGCAGCTTTGTCCCGAATGGGCGCACAGATACGCAGTATTTT
CDR3 length: 16; clone size: NA; V gene: TRBV6-6; J gene: TRBJ2-3; D gene: TRBD1; CDR3 protein: CASSYGRGLSTDTQYF; CDR3 DNA: TGTGCCAGCAGTTACGGCAGGGGGTTAAGCACAGATACGCAGTATTTT
CDR3 length: 14; clone size: NA; V gene: TRBV7-8; J gene: TRBJ2-2; D gene: NA; CDR3 protein: CASSPRQYTGELFF; CDR3 DNA: TGTGCCAGCAGCCCTCGACAGTACACCGGGGAGCTGTTTTTT
CDR3 length: 17; clone size: NA; V gene: TRBV7-8; J gene: TRBJ2-1; D gene: TRBD2; CDR3 protein: CASSLGLAGGLYNEQFF; CDR3 DNA: TGTGCCAGCAGCTTGGGCCTAGCGGGGGGGCTATACAATGAGCAGTTCTTC
CDR3 length: 15; clone size: NA; V gene: TRBV18; J gene: TRBJ1-4; D gene: NA; CDR3 protein: CASSPGAQGKEKLFF; CDR3 DNA: TGTGCCAGCTCACCGGGGGCGCAGGGTAAAGAAAAACTGTTTTTT
CDR3 length: 11; clone size: once; V gene: TRBV12-3/TRBV12-4; J gene: TRBJ1-2; D gene: NA; CDR3 protein: CASSTGRGYTF; CDR3 DNA: TGTGCCAGCAGTACCGGGAGGGGCTACACCTTC
CDR3 length: 15; clone size: NA; V gene: TRBV3-1/TRBV3-2; J gene: TRBJ2-1; D gene: TRBD1; CDR3 protein: CASSQGTTGNNEQFF; CDR3 DNA: TGTGCCAGCAGCCAAGGCACGACAGGGAACAATGAGCAGTTCTTC
CDR3 length: 12; clone size: NA; V gene: TRBV7-9; J gene: TRBJ1-4; D gene: NA; CDR3 protein: CASSFGNEKLFF; CDR3 DNA: TGTGCCAGCAGCTTCGGGAATGAAAAACTGTTTTTT
CDR3 length: 15; clone size: NA; V gene: TRBV29-1; J gene: TRBJ1-2; D gene: NA; CDR3 protein: CSVRNRVDIDYGYTF; CDR3 DNA: TGCAGCGTCAGAAACAGGGTGGATATCGACTATGGCTACACCTTC
CDR3 length: 15; clone size: once; V gene: TRBV25-1; J gene: TRBJ2-1; D gene: NA; CDR3 protein: CASSATGEAYNEQFF; CDR3 DNA: TGTGCCAGCAGTGCGACAGGCGAGGCCTACAATGAGCAGTTCTTC
CDR3 length: 15; clone size: NA; V gene: TRBV3-1/TRBV3-2; J gene: TRBJ2-1; D gene: NA; CDR3 protein: CASSRPGGGGDEQFF; CDR3 DNA: TGTGCCAGCAGCCGGCCTGGGGGCGGGGGCGATGAGCAGTTCTTC
CDR3 length: 15; clone size: once; V gene: TRBV28; J gene: TRBJ2-1; D gene: TRBD1; CDR3 protein: CASSPGQGNKIEQFF; CDR3 DNA: TGTGCCAGCAGTCCGGGACAGGGGAACAAGATTGAGCAGTTCTTC
CDR3 length: 14; clone size: NA; V gene: TRBV6-4; J gene: TRBJ1-1; D gene: TRBD1; CDR3 protein: CASRVTGTAGEAFF; CDR3 DNA: TGTGCCAGCAGGGTCACCGGGACAGCAGGTGAAGCTTTCTTT
CDR3 length: 12; clone size: NA; V gene: TRBV9; J gene: TRBJ2-3; D gene: NA; CDR3 protein: CASSVAADTQYF; CDR3 DNA: TGTGCCAGCAGCGTAGCTGCAGATACGCAGTATTTT
CDR3 length: 14; clone size: NA; V gene: TRBV5-6; J gene: TRBJ1-6; D gene: NA; CDR3 protein: CASSRRGMNSPLHF; CDR3 DNA: TGTGCCAGCAGCCGCCGGGGGATGAATTCACCCCTCCACTTT
CDR3 length: 16; clone size: NA; V gene: TRBV19; J gene: TRBJ1-3; D gene: TRBD1; CDR3 protein: CASSIAGQGTGNTIYF; CDR3 DNA: TGTGCCAGTAGTATAGCGGGACAGGGGACCGGAAACACCATATATTTT
CDR3 length: 15; clone size: once; V gene: TRBV3-1/TRBV3-2; J gene: TRBJ1-5; D gene: TRBD1; CDR3 protein: CASSFSGQSIQPQHF; CDR3 DNA: TGTGCCAGCAGCTTCTCGGGACAGAGTATTCAGCCCCAGCATTTT
CDR3 length: 14; clone size: NA; V gene: TRBV29-1; J gene: TRBJ2-2; D gene: TRBD1; CDR3 protein: CSGGTGDNTGELFF; CDR3 DNA: TGCAGCGGAGGGACAGGGGACAACACCGGGGAGCTGTTTTTT
CDR3 length: 12; clone size: NA; V gene: TRBV13; J gene: TRBJ2-3; D gene: NA; CDR3 protein: CASSPLPDTQYF; CDR3 DNA: TGTGCCAGCAGCCCCCTACCAGATACGCAGTATTTT
CDR3 length: 14; clone size: once; V gene: TRBV12-5; J gene: TRBJ1-1; D gene: NA; CDR3 protein: CASGQPDAGRAAFF; CDR3 DNA: TGTGCTAGTGGTCAACCCGACGCAGGGAGGGCTGCTTTCTTT
CDR3 length: 16; clone size: NA; V gene: TRBV23-1; J gene: TRBJ1-5; D gene: NA; CDR3 protein: CASSQSRDTRNQPQHF; CDR3 DNA: TGCGCCAGCAGTCAATCCCGAGACACTCGCAATCAGCCCCAGCATTTT
CDR3 length: 14; clone size: NA; V gene: TRBV19; J gene: TRBJ2-7; D gene: TRBD2; CDR3 protein: CASSFTSGVYEQYF; CDR3 DNA: TGTGCCAGTAGTTTTACTAGCGGGGTTTACGAGCAGTACTTC
CDR3 length: 14; clone size: NA; V gene: TRBV18; J gene: TRBJ2-5; D gene: NA; CDR3 protein: CASSPPGVQETQYF; CDR3 DNA: TGTGCCAGCTCACCACCGGGAGTCCAAGAGACCCAGTACTTC
CDR3 length: 15; clone size: NA; V gene: TRBV5-1; J gene: TRBJ2-7; D gene: NA; CDR3 protein: CASSLNPTGPYEQYF; CDR3 DNA: TGCGCCAGCAGCTTGAACCCCACAGGGCCCTACGAGCAGTACTTC
CDR3 length: 16; clone size: NA; V gene: TRBV5-8; J gene: TRBJ1-4; D gene: NA; CDR3 protein: CASSSGGTTPSEKLFF; CDR3 DNA: TGTGCCAGCAGCTCGGGGGGCACTACACCGAGTGAAAAACTGTTTTTT
CDR3 length: 16; clone size: NA; V gene: TRBV2; J gene: TRBJ1-1; D gene: TRBD1; CDR3 protein: CASRRGLGSPNTEAFF; CDR3 DNA: TGTGCCAGCAGGAGGGGGCTGGGGTCCCCGAACACTGAAGCTTTCTTT
CDR3 length: 16; clone size: once; V gene: TRBV5-4; J gene: TRBJ2-3; D gene: NA; CDR3 protein: CASSTSRGASTDTQYF; CDR3 DNA: TGTGCCAGCAGCACCTCACGGGGTGCTAGCACAGATACGCAGTATTTT
CDR3 length: 14; clone size: NA; V gene: TRBV10-3; J gene: TRBJ1-5; D gene: NA; CDR3 protein: CAISRDVLGQPQHF; CDR3 DNA: TGTGCCATCAGCAGGGATGTACTGGGGCAGCCCCAGCATTTT